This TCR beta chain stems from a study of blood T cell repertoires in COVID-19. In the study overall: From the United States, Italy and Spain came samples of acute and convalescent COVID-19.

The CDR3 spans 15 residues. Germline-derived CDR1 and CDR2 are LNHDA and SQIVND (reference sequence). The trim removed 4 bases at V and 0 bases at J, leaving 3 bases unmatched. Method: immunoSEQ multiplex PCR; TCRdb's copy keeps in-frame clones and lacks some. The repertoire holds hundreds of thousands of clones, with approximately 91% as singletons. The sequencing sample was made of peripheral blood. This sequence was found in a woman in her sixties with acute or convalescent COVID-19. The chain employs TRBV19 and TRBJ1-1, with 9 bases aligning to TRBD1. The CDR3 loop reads CASSNRDRVNTEAFF. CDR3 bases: TGTGCCAGTAGTAACCGGGACAGGGTGAACACTGAAGCTTTCTTT.